One sample yielded the 8 T cell receptor beta chains listed below, sequenced in a study of cytomegalovirus exposure and HLA in healthy donors. Primers: 60 Vbeta forward and 13 Jbeta reverse. The table came from immunoSEQ multiplex PCR; TCRdb's copy has only in-frame clones and leaves some out. The top ten hold approximately 2% of the sample, which has some 210,000 clones, 75% to 80% seen once. The sample was PBMCs. These receptor sequences come from a woman under 40 in good health and CMV-seropositive.

This clone was picked up one time. This chain connects TRBV9 to TRBJ2-7; 10 nucleotides agree with TRBD2. V trimming: 4 bases; J trimming: 3 bases; junction bases outside the gene matches: 13. CDR1 SGDLS and CDR2 YYNGEE come from the germline V gene. The CDR3 has 17 amino acids. The CDR3 sequence: CASSPPSSGSAHYEQYF. The CDR3 nucleotides are TGTGCCAGCAGCCCCCCATCTAGCGGGAGTGCGCACTACGAGCAGTACTTC.

The V and J genes are TRBV29-1 and TRBJ2-2, with a tentative D call TRBD1 (6 bases). This CDR3 comprises 14 residues. Trimming left V 6 bases short and J 5 bases short, with 16 bases between. Germline V gene lookup returns CDR1 SQVTM and CDR2 ANQGSEA. In DNA, the CDR3 is TGCAGCGTGGAAACAGGGCGAGGTACCGGGGAGCTGTTTTTT. Translating it yields CSVETGRGTGELFF.

The rearrangement joins TRBV19 to TRBJ1-5; 8 nucleotides align to TRBD1. The CDR3 is made up of 15 amino acids. Trimming removed 5 bases from V and 5 bases from J; junction bases left unmatched: 8. Germline V gives CDR1 LNHDA, CDR2 SQIVND (reference sequence). CDR3 in amino acids: CASSPPGQGHQPQHF. In nucleotides, the CDR3 is TGTGCCAGTAGTCCACCTGGACAGGGCCATCAGCCCCAGCATTTT.

This clone was detected a few times. This rearrangement joins TRBV5-1 to TRBJ2-3; TRBD2 is a possible D gene (6 bases). This CDR3 has 15 amino acids. Trimming took 10 bases from V and 1 from J, leaving 19 bases between them. Per germline, CDR1 SGHRS and CDR2 YFSETQ. CDR3 bases: TGCGCCTCTTCTACCGGTTCGGGGGGCACAGATACGCAGTATTTT. Protein: CASSTGSGGTDTQYF.

This chain uses TRBV6-1 with TRBJ2-7; 8 nucleotides line up with TRBD1. The CDR3 has 13 residues. The germline CDR1 and CDR2 sequences are MNHNS and SASEGT. Losses at the gene ends were 7 bases for V and 5 bases for J; bases not matched to a gene: 7. The CDR3 DNA is TGTGCCAGCACAAAAAGGACAGGGCACGAGCAGTACTTC. Translated: CASTKRTGHEQYF.

This chain uses TRBV18 with TRBJ2-3; 9 nucleotides align to TRBD1. With V trimmed by 5 bases and J by 7 bases, 7 bases remained unmatched. Germline V gene data show CDR1 as KGHSH and CDR2 as LQKENI. CDR3 length: 14 amino acids. CDR3 DNA sequence: TGTGCCAGCTCAGGGGACAGGGTGTCCAATACGCAGTATTTT. Residues: CASSGDRVSNTQYF.

The V call is TRBV4-3, the J call TRBJ1-2; D might be TRBD1 (6 bases). This CDR3 has 17 residues. Germline assignment: CDR1 LGHNA and CDR2 YSLEER. V was clipped by 4 bases and J by 4 bases, with 22 bases between them. CDR3 region: CASSPLPRQEVIYGYTF. CDR3 bases: TGCGCCAGCAGCCCCCTACCAAGACAGGAAGTTATCTATGGCTACACCTTC.

The chain has TRBV15 and TRBJ1-1; D remains unclear. V was shortened by 6 bases and J by 3 bases, with 11 bases between the two germline ends. Germline-derived CDR1 and CDR2 are LNHNV and YYDKDF (reference sequence). The CDR3 runs to 13 residues. The CDR3 bases are TGTGCCACCAGTAAGAGGGAGGACACTGAAGCTTTCTTT. Amino acid sequence: CATSKREDTEAFF.